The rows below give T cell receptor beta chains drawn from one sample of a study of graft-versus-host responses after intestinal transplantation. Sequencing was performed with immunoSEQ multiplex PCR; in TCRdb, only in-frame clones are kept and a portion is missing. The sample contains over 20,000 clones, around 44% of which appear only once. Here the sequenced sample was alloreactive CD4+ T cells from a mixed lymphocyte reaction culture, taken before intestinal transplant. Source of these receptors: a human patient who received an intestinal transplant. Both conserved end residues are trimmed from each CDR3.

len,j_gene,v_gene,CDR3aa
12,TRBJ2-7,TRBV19,ASSKYSGIYEQY
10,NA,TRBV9,ASSPRPYEQY
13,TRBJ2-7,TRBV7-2,ASSLGRGVSYEQY
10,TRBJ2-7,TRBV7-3,ASSFGVGEQY
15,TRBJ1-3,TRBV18,ASSPLGAPSSGNTIY
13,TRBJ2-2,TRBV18,ASSPNQGFPGELF
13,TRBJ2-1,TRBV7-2,ASSLVGLAYNEQF
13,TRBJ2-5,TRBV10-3,AISDTRGHGETQY
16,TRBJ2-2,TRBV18,ASSLITPGQGGTGELF
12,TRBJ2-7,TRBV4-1,ASSQEAGTDEQY
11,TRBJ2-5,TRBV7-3,ASARGADETQY
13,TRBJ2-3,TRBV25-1,ATSPSAVGADTQY
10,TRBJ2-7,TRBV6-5,ASETGVREQY
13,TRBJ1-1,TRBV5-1,ASSAASGKNTEAF
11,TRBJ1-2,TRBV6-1,ASVLGTNYGYT
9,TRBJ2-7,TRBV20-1,SARAGWGQK
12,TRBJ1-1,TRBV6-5,ASSYHRGDTEAF
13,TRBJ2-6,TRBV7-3,ASSLQGTGANVLT
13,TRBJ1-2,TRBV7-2,ASSLWAGSDYDYT
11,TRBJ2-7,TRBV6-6,ASSQWESYEQY
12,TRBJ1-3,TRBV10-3,AINQDSSGNTIY
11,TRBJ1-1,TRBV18,ASSGQSNTEAF
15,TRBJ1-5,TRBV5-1,ASSPGPQGGSNQPQH
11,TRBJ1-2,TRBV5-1,ASSLLTGDGYT
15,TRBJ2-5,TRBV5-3,ARSSQLNVGVQETQY
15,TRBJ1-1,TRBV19,ASRDLPGQGYYTEAF
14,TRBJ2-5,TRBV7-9,ASSSGLAGEGETQY
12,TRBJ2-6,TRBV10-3,AISDSSGANVLT
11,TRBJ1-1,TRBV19,ASSMTGPTEAF
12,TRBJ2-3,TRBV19,ASGRQGRTDTQY
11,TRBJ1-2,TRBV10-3,AISGGSFYGYT
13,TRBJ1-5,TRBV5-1,ASSLGTPGSQPQH
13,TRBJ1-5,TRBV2,ASTTAGGVGQPQH
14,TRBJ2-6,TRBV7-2,ASSVGTGAGANVLT
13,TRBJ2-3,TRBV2,ASRGTSVNTDTQY
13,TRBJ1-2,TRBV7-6,ASSSSGQPNYGYT
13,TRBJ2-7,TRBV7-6,ASSLVGGSQYEQY
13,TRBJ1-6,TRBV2,ASSATRLANSPLH
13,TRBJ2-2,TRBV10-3,AISGGGANTGELF
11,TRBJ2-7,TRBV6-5,ASGHGGDYEQY
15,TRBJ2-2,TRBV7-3,ASSLTWGPVGTGELF
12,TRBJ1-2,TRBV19,ASSTREGRHGYT
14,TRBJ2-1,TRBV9,ASSVVGGAISNEQF
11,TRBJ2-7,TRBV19,ASSMGHSYEQY
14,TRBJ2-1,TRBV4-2,ASSQVTSGGYNEQF
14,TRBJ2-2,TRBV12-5,ASGWLQGSNTGELF
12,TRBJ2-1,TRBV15,ATSPDAGGNEQF
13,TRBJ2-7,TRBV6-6,ASNPYRDWAYEQY
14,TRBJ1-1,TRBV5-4,ASSLGGGLGGNEAF
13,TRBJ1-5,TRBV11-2,ASSPTGTGIQPQH
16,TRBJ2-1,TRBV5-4,ASSLWGQGAVSYNEQF
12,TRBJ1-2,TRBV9,ASSAGGQIYGYT
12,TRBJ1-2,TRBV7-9,ASSFPGSLYGYT
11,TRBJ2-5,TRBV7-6,ASSLSRGETQY
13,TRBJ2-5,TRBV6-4,ASSASGDAWETQY
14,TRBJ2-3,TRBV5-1,ASHPTSGARTDTQY
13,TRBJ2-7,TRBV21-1,ASPNPLAFSYEQY